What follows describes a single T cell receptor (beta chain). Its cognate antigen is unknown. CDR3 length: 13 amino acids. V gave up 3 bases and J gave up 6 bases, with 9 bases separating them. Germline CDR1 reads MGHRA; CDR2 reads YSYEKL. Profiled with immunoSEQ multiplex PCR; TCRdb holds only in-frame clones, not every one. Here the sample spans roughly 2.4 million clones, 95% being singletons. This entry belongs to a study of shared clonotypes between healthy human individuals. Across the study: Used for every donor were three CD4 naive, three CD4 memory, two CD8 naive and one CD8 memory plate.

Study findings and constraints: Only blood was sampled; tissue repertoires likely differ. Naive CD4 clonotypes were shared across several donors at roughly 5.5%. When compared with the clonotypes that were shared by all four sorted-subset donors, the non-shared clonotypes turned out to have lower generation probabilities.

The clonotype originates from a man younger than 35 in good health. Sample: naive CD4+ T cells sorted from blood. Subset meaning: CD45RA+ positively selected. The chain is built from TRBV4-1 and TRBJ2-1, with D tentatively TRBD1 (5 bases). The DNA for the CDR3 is TGCGCCAGCAGCCAGCAGGACACCAATGAGCAGTTCTTC. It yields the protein CASSQQDTNEQFF.